These 5 T cell receptor beta chains originate from one sample sequenced in a study of identical twins. Using its own MiXCR run on the 5' RACE reads, TCRdb lists one record per CDR3 protein. There are 270,000 or so distinct CDR3 sequences in the sample; roughly 8% occur only once, and 2.5% to 3.5% lies in the top ten. The same data also went into a second study, on yellow fever vaccine responses in identical twins.

Sequencing used CD8+ T cells sorted from blood. These receptors were taken from a woman aged 18 to 35 in good health.

This clonotype was recorded at least ten times. The chain links TRBV29-1 to TRBJ2-2; a weak D match, TRBD2 (5 bases). In germline, CDR1 is SQVTM, CDR2 ANQGSEA. V was trimmed by 4 bases and J by 2 bases, leaving 8 bases between them. CDR3 length: 13 amino acids. The CDR3 DNA is TGCAGCGTTGGGGAGATTAACACCGGGGAGCTGTTTTTT. Translation: CSVGEINTGELFF.

The chain is built from TRBV7-2 and TRBJ2-3; TRBD2 matches 7 bases. CDR3 length: 15 residues. V was clipped by 5 bases and J by 6 bases; unmatched bases: 11. CDR1 and CDR2 (germline): SGHTA, FQGNSA. The DNA of the CDR3 is TGTGCCAGCAGCCTTAGACTAGCAGATGGTGATACGCAGTATTTT. The encoded protein is CASSLRLADGDTQYF.

This clonotype was seen many times. V and J are TRBV15 and TRBJ2-1; the match to TRBD2 covers 14 bases. The length of the CDR3 is 18 residues. Looked up from germline, CDR1 is LNHNV and CDR2 is YYDKDF (reference sequence). The V segment lost 7 bases and the J segment 2 bases; nucleotides outside the gene matches: 10. DNA of the CDR3: TGTGCCACCATCCCGGGACTAGCGGGGGACATGGCCTACAATGAGCAGTTCTTC. Translating gives CATIPGLAGDMAYNEQFF. The complete variable domain, with remaining parts taken from reference TRBV15 and TRBJ2-1, reads DAMVIQNPRYQVTQFGKPVTLSCSQTLNHNVMYWYQQKSSQAPKLLFHYYDKDFNNEADTPDNFQSRRPNTSFCFLDIRSPGLGDTAMYLCATIPGLAGDMAYNEQFFGPGTRLTVL.

In this sample, this clonotype turned up many times. This chain joins TRBV7-9 and TRBJ1-6, with D possibly matching TRBD1 (6 bases). V was shortened by 3 bases and J by 8 bases, with 17 bases between the two germline ends. Germline V gene lookup returns CDR1 SEHNR and CDR2 FQNEAQ (reference sequence). This CDR3 region has 16 residues. The CDR3 protein is CASSLHTGTRDSPLHF. In nucleotides, the CDR3 is TGTGCCAGCAGCTTGCATACCGGGACACGGGATTCACCCCTCCACTTT. The entire variable domain, with the rest obtained from reference TRBV7-9 and TRBJ1-6, is as follows: DTGVSQNPRHKITKRGQNVTFRCDPISEHNRLYWYRQTLGQGPEFLTYFQNEAQLEKSRLLSDRFSAERPKGSFSTLEIQRTEQGDSAMYLCASSLHTGTRDSPLHFGNGTRLTVT.

This clonotype has at least ten counts. The CDR3, as DNA: TGCAGCGTTGAGTTAGCGGAGACCTACAATGAGCAGTTCTTC. It specifies CSVELAETYNEQFF. The chain couples TRBV29-1 to TRBJ2-1; the D gene is possibly TRBD2 (6 bases). This CDR3 is 14 amino acids long. Germline assignment: CDR1 SQVTM and CDR2 ANQGSEA. V shed 3 bases and J shed 2 bases, with 11 bases lying between them.